This T cell receptor (beta chain) was obtained from a study of OX40 agonist ivuxolimab in advanced cancers. TCRdb keeps only in-frame clones here, not all; method: immunoSEQ multiplex PCR. The sample has under 65,000 clones; around 85% are singletons. The germline gives CDR1 MDHEN, CDR2 SYDVKM. V trimming: 8 bases; J trimming: 3 bases; junction bases outside the gene matches: 12. The CDR3 runs 16 residues. Sequencing was performed on CD4+ or CD8+ T cells sorted from blood, taken in a trial of the OX40 agonist ivuxolimab. The TCR originated in an adult with an advanced solid tumor such as melanoma, head and neck, liver or kidney cancer. The chain couples TRBV28 to TRBJ2-7, with 11 bases fitting TRBD2. The CDR3 protein is CASANLVGLADYEQYF. The CDR3 DNA sequence: TGTGCCAGCGCCAATCTTGTGGGACTAGCGGACTACGAGCAGTACTTC.